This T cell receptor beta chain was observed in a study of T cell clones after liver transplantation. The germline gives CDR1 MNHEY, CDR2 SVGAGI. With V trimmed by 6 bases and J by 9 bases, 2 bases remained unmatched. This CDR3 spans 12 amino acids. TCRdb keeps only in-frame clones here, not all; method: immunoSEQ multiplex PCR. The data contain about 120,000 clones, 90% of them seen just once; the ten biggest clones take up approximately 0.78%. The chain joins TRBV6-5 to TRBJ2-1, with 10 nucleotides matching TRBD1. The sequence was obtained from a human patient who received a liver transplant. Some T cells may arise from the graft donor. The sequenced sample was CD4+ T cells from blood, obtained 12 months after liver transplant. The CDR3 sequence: CASSRQGAEQFF. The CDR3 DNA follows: TGTGCCAGCAGCAGACAGGGGGCTGAGCAGTTCTTC.